Listed below are T cell receptor beta chains from one sample, sequenced in a study of shared clonotypes between healthy human individuals. Measured with immunoSEQ multiplex PCR; TCRdb has only the in-frame clones, and not every one. The sample holds 2 million to 3 million clones, roughly 93% seen once. Sequencing used naive CD4+ T cells from PBMCs. All receptors come from a man in his late teens or twenties in good health. Some clones in this sample may be carry-over from other donors' samples. CDR3s include the opening cysteine and the closing phenylalanine or tryptophan. A D gene is named only where the DNA matches it firmly. The size entry is marked missing in some rows and otherwise reads once, few, many or a size class.

J gene | D gene | V gene | clone size | CDR3 DNA | CDR3 protein
TRBJ1-1 | NA | TRBV29-1 | NA | TGCAGCGTTAGGAGGGGCACGAACACTGAAGCTTTCTTT | CSVRRGTNTEAFF
TRBJ2-1 | TRBD2 | TRBV7-3 | NA | TGTGCCAGCAGCCGCCGGACTAGTTCTCGCAATGAGCAGTTCTTC | CASSRRTSSRNEQFF
TRBJ2-1 | TRBD1 | TRBV5-1 | NA | TGCGCCAGCAGCACCCCGCCCGGGACAGGGGGCTACAATGAGCAGTTCTTC | CASSTPPGTGGYNEQFF
TRBJ1-5 | NA | TRBV28 | once | TGTGCCAGCTGCGAAAGGAGTTGGCAGCCCCAGCATTTT | CASCERSWQPQHF
TRBJ1-5 | NA | TRBV28 | once | TGTGCCAGCAGTTTAAGCCCCGGCAGGACCAATCAGCCCCAGCATTTT | CASSLSPGRTNQPQHF
TRBJ1-2 | NA | TRBV19 | NA | TGTGCCAGCCGGCAAGACTATGGCTACACCTTC | CASRQDYGYTF
TRBJ2-1 | NA | TRBV29-1 | NA | TGCAGCGTCAAGGGGGAGGGTTCCTACAATGAGCAGTTCTTC | CSVKGEGSYNEQFF
TRBJ2-1 | NA | TRBV14 | NA | TGTGCCAGCAGCCAAGATTTGCCAGGCCAGGGATCCTACAATGAGCAGTTCTTC | CASSQDLPGQGSYNEQFF
TRBJ1-4 | TRBD1 | TRBV4-1 | NA | TGCGCCAGCAGACCTTTACCGGGACAGGTTAATGAAAAACTGTTTTTT | CASRPLPGQVNEKLFF
TRBJ2-1 | NA | TRBV6-1 | NA | TGTGCCAGCAGTGAACGGCAGATTACCTCGGGGAATGAGCAGTTCTTC | CASSERQITSGNEQFF
TRBJ1-1 | TRBD1 | TRBV7-2 | NA | TGTGCCAGCAGCCCCGGGACAGGGGGCGCATTGAACACTGAAGCTTTCTTT | CASSPGTGGALNTEAFF
TRBJ2-7 | NA | TRBV5-1 | NA | TGCGCCAGCAGCTTGGCCGCTACAGGCCGGGACGAGCAGTACTTC | CASSLAATGRDEQYF
TRBJ1-1 | NA | TRBV7-3 | NA | TGTGCCAGCAGCTTATCCAGGGACACTGAAGCTTTCTTT | CASSLSRDTEAFF
TRBJ2-7 | NA | TRBV6-6 | NA | TGTGCCAGCAGTTACTCTCAGGGTAACGGCTACGAGCAGTACTTC | CASSYSQGNGYEQYF
TRBJ2-3 | TRBD2 | TRBV7-3 | NA | TGTGCCAGCAGCTTAACTAGCGGGATTGCAGATACGCAGTATTTT | CASSLTSGIADTQYF
TRBJ1-2 | TRBD1 | TRBV15 | NA | TGTGCCACCAGCAGAGATCTTGGGACAGGGGGTGGCTACACCTTC | CATSRDLGTGGGYTF
TRBJ2-1 | NA | TRBV28 | NA | TGTGCCACCCTCGGGAGATCCGGTTGGTCCTACAATGAGCAGTTCTTC | CATLGRSGWSYNEQFF
TRBJ2-7 | NA | TRBV5-1 | NA | TGCGCCAGCAGCTTGGAGTTGGGCATCAACGAGCAGTACTTC | CASSLELGINEQYF
TRBJ2-3 | NA | TRBV5-1 | NA | TGCGCCAGCAGCTTCCAGGATACAGATACGCAGTATTTT | CASSFQDTDTQYF
TRBJ2-2 | TRBD2 | TRBV5-4 | NA | TGTGCCAGCAGCTTGGTTTTAGCGGGAGTCGGGGAGCTGTTTTTT | CASSLVLAGVGELFF
TRBJ2-7 | NA | TRBV29-1 | NA | TGCAGCGGTACCGACGTATTCTACGAGCAGTACTTC | CSGTDVFYEQYF
TRBJ2-3 | NA | TRBV28 | NA | TGTGCCAGCAGTTTACGGGCCCCAGATACGCAGTATTTT | CASSLRAPDTQYF
TRBJ1-2 | TRBD1 | TRBV6-5 | NA | TGTGCCAGCTGTTATCGGGACAGGGGAGGTGGCTACACCTTC | CASCYRDRGGGYTF
TRBJ2-7 | NA | TRBV15 | NA | TGTGCCACCAGCAGAGATCGCGGATCAGAGCAGTACTTC | CATSRDRGSEQYF
TRBJ1-4 | NA | TRBV18 | NA | TGTGCCAGCTCACGGGGAGGACAGATCACGGAAAAACTGTTTTTT | CASSRGGQITEKLFF
TRBJ2-7 | NA | TRBV6-1 | NA | TGTGCCAGCGCCCAGGGTTACTACGAGCAGTACTTC | CASAQGYYEQYF
TRBJ1-3 | TRBD1 | TRBV29-1 | NA | TGCAGCGTTGAGATGGAGGGGGCAGGTGGAAACACCATATATTTT | CSVEMEGAGGNTIYF
TRBJ2-7 | TRBD1 | TRBV2 | NA | TGTGCCAGCAGTGAAACAGGGGGAGTCAACTACGAGCAGTACTTC | CASSETGGVNYEQYF
TRBJ2-1 | TRBD2 | TRBV28 | NA | TGTGCCAGCACCCGTGGCGGGAGGATGAGCTCCTACAATGAGCAGTTCTTC | CASTRGGRMSSYNEQFF
TRBJ2-5 | TRBD2 | TRBV27 | NA | TGTGCCAGCTTTTCTATAGCGGGAGGCAAAGAGACCCAGTACTTC | CASFSIAGGKETQYF
TRBJ2-2 | TRBD2 | TRBV18 | NA | TGTGCCAGCTCACCCCTAACTAGCGCGAACACCGGGGAGCTGTTTTTT | CASSPLTSANTGELFF
TRBJ1-3 | TRBD1 | TRBV7-6 | NA | TGTGCCAGCAGCTTAGTCCCACCACAGGGGAACTCTGGAAACACCATATATTTT | CASSLVPPQGNSGNTIYF
TRBJ2-2 | TRBD2 | TRBV27 | NA | TGTGCCAGCAGTCCCGCGCCCCCGGGACTAGCGGGAGGGCCGGGCACCGGGGAGCTGTTTTTT | CASSPAPPGLAGGPGTGELFF
TRBJ1-3 | TRBD1 | TRBV4-2 | few | TGTGCCAGCAGCCGACAGACCGCTACAGGGGGGAACACCATATATTTT | CASSRQTATGGNTIYF
TRBJ1-6 | TRBD1 | TRBV5-1 | NA | TGCGCCAGCAGCGGGACTTTCAGGGGGAGTAATTCACCCCTCCACTTT | CASSGTFRGSNSPLHF
TRBJ1-2 | NA | TRBV6-1 | few | TGTGCCAGCAGTCCCCGTCGGAGCCAGGCCTCCAACACCTTC | CASSPRRSQASNTF
TRBJ2-5 | NA | TRBV7-3 | NA | TGTGCCAGCAGCTTAAGTGGGGATGGTCGGGGAACCCAGTACTTC | CASSLSGDGRGTQYF
TRBJ1-1 | TRBD1 | TRBV7-9 | NA | TGTGCCAGCAGCCTGGGACAGCCTAGTTGGAACACTGAAGCTTTCTTT | CASSLGQPSWNTEAFF
TRBJ2-2 | TRBD1 | TRBV19 | NA | TGTGCCAGTAGATTAGGGGACAGGTCCTACCGGAGCGAGCTGTTTTTT | CASRLGDRSYRSELFF
TRBJ2-2 | NA | TRBV28 | NA | TGTGCCAGCAGCGTCCTCCTCGGGGAGCTGTTTTTT | CASSVLLGELFF
TRBJ2-1 | NA | TRBV30 | NA | TGTGCCTGGGGGCAATACAATGAGCAGTTCTTC | CAWGQYNEQFF
TRBJ2-1 | NA | TRBV5-1 | NA | TGCGCCAGCAGCACGGGAGCCTACAATGAGCAGTTCTTC | CASSTGAYNEQFF
TRBJ1-4 | NA | TRBV4-3 | NA | TGCGCCAGCAGCCAAGCCGAGGGGGTCCCCTCAACTAATGAAAAACTGTTTTTT | CASSQAEGVPSTNEKLFF
TRBJ2-1 | NA | TRBV5-1 | NA | TGCGCCAGCAGCGGCCCCAGCTCCTACAATGAGCAGTTCTTC | CASSGPSSYNEQFF
TRBJ1-3 | NA | TRBV6-5 | NA | TGTGCCAGCAGTTTAAACTCTGGAAACACCATATATTTT | CASSLNSGNTIYF
TRBJ2-3 | TRBD2 | TRBV18 | NA | TGTGCCAGCTCACCGCCGGGACTAGCAGCTCCAGATACGCAGTATTTT | CASSPPGLAAPDTQYF
TRBJ1-1 | NA | TRBV27 | NA | TGTGCCAGCAGTTTATACCGTAACACTGAAGCTTTCTTT | CASSLYRNTEAFF
TRBJ2-1 | TRBD2 | TRBV11-2 | NA | TGTGCCAGCAGCTTCTGGACTAGCGGAGAGGGTGAGCAGTTCTTC | CASSFWTSGEGEQFF
TRBJ2-3 | TRBD2 | TRBV28 | NA | TGTGCCAGCAGTTTAGGGCGACTAGCGGGAGGTTCAGAGCCAGATACGCAGTATTTT | CASSLGRLAGGSEPDTQYF
TRBJ2-1 | TRBD2 | TRBV9 | few | TGTGCCAGCAGCGTAGACAGCGGGACCTACAATGAGCAGTTCTTC | CASSVDSGTYNEQFF
TRBJ2-3 | TRBD2 | TRBV28 | NA | TGTGCCAGCAGTTTTACCTCCGGGGGAGGGAATACGCAGTATTTT | CASSFTSGGGNTQYF
TRBJ1-4 | TRBD1 | TRBV6-1 | NA | TGTGCCAGCAGTCTTCGGACAGGGCTTAATGAAAAACTGTTTTTT | CASSLRTGLNEKLFF
TRBJ1-2 | TRBD1 | TRBV27 | NA | TGTGCGTCTCGGACAGGGAGGAGGTATGGCTACACCTTC | CASRTGRRYGYTF
TRBJ1-1 | NA | TRBV28 | NA | TGTGCCAGCAGTACCTTAATCTGGAACACTGAAGCTTTCTTT | CASSTLIWNTEAFF
TRBJ2-7 | TRBD1 | TRBV29-1 | NA | TGCAGCGTTGTTGGACAGGTCAACTACGAGCAGTACTTC | CSVVGQVNYEQYF
TRBJ2-6 | TRBD1 | TRBV5-1 | NA | TGCGCCAGCAGGGCGACAGGGCTCGGGGCCAACGTCCTGACTTTC | CASRATGLGANVLTF
TRBJ2-7 | NA | TRBV18 | once | TGTGCCAGCTCACCAGGGGTTGAGCCCTACGAGCAGTACTTC | CASSPGVEPYEQYF
TRBJ2-5 | TRBD2 | TRBV9 | NA | TGTGCCAGCAGCGTAGTCGGGACTAGCAGCGGGACCCAGTACTTC | CASSVVGTSSGTQYF
TRBJ2-1 | TRBD2 | TRBV28 | NA | TGTGCCAGCAGTTTAGCCGGACTAGCGGGTAATGAGCAGTTCTTC | CASSLAGLAGNEQFF
TRBJ1-2 | TRBD1 | TRBV4-1 | NA | TGCGCCAGCACAAGGGAAGGGGGCGCAGTGGGCTTGTATGGCTACACCTTC | CASTREGGAVGLYGYTF